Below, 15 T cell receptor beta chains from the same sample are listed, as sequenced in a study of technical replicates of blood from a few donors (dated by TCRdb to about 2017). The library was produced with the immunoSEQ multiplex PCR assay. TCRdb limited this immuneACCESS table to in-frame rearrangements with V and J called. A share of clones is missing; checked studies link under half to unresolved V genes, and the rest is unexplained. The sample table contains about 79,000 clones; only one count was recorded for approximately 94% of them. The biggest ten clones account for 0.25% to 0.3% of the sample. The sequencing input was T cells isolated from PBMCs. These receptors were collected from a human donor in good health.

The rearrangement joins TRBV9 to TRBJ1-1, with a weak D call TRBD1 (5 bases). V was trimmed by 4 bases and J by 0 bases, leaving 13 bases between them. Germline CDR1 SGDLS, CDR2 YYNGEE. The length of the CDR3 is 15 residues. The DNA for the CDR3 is TGTGCCAGCAGCACAAATACAGGAATGAACACTGAAGCTTTCTTT. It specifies CASSTNTGMNTEAFF.

The CDR3 sequence: CASSLVGDSSNQPQHF. The CDR3 DNA reads as TGTGCCAGCAGCTTAGTTGGGGACAGTAGCAATCAGCCCCAGCATTTT. The rearrangement uses TRBV7-8 and TRBJ1-5; 7 bases agree with TRBD1. The germline V gene encodes CDR1 SGHVS and CDR2 FQNEAQ. The CDR3 runs 16 residues. V shed 1 base, J shed 0 bases, and the junction held 3 bases outside the gene matches.

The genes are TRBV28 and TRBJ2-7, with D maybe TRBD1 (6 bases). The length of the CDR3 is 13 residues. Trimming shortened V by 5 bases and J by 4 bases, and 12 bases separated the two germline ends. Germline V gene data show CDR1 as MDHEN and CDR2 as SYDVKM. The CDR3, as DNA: TGTGCCAGCAGTCCCGGGACAAAATACGAGCAGTACTTC. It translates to CASSPGTKYEQYF. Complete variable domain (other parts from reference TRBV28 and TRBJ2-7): DVKVTQSSRYLVKRTGEKVFLECVQDMDHENMFWYRQDPGLGLRLIYFSYDVKMKEKGDIPEGYSVSREKKERFSLILESASTNQTSMYLCASSPGTKYEQYFGPGTRLTVT.

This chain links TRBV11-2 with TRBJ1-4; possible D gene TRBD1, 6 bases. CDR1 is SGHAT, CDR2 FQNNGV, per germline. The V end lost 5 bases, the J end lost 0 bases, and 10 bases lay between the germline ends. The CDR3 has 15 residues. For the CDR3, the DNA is TGTGCCAGCAGCACTTCAGGGGCAACTAATGAAAAACTGTTTTTT. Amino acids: CASSTSGATNEKLFF.

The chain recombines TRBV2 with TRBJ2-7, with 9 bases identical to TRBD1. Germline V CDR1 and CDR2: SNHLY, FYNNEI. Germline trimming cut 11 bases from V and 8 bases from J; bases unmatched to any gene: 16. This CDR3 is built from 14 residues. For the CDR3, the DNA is TGTGCCGCCGGCCGGGACAGGGATTCAAGCAAGCAGTACTTC. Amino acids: CAAGRDRDSSKQYF. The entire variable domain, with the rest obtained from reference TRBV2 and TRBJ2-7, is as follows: EPEVTQTPSHQVTQMGQEVILRCVPISNHLYFYWYRQILGQKVEFLVSFYNNEISEKSEIFDDQFSVERPDGSNFTLKIRSTKLEDSAMYFCAAGRDRDSSKQYFGPGTRLTVT.

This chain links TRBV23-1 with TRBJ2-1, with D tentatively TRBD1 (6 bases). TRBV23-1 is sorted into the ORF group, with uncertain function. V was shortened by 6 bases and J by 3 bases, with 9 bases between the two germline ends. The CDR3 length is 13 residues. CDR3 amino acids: CASSRDIYNEQFF. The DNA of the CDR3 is TGCGCCAGCAGCCGGGACATCTACAATGAGCAGTTCTTC.

CDR3 amino acids: CASSDPGQGIPGELFF. CDR3 DNA: TGTGCCAGCAGTGATCCGGGACAGGGGATCCCCGGGGAGCTGTTTTTT. The chain joins TRBV25-1 to TRBJ2-2; 10 bases match TRBD1. Germline V lookup: CDR1 MGHDK, CDR2 SYGVNS. This CDR3 contains 16 residues. V was clipped by 3 bases and J by 6 bases; unmatched bases: 7.

CDR3 in DNA: TGTGCCAGCAGGGGCAGGGGGAATCAGCCCCAGCATTTT. It encodes CASRGRGNQPQHF. V usage is TRBV2 and J usage is TRBJ1-5, with 7 bases lining up with TRBD1. The CDR3 sequence is 13 residues long. Trimming removed 6 bases from V and 4 bases from J; junction bases left unmatched: 3. Germline CDR1 is SNHLY and CDR2 is FYNNEI.

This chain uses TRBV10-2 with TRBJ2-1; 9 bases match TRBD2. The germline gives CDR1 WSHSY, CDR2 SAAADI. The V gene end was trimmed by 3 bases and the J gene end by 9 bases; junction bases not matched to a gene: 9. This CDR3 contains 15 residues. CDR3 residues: CASSDAGGAFGEQFF. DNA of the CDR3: TGCGCCAGCAGTGATGCGGGGGGGGCCTTCGGTGAGCAGTTCTTC.

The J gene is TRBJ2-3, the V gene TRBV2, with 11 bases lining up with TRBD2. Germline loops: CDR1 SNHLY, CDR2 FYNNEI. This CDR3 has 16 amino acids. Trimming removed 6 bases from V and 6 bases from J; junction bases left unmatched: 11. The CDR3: CASRRLAGISGDTQYF. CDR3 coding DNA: TGTGCCAGCAGACGACTAGCGGGAATTAGTGGGGATACGCAGTATTTT.

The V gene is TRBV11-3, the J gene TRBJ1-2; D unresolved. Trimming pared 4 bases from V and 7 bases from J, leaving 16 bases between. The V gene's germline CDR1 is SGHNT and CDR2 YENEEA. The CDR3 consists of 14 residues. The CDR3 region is CASSYLGSLRGYTF. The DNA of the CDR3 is TGTGCCAGCAGCTACCTTGGCTCTCTCCGTGGCTACACCTTC.

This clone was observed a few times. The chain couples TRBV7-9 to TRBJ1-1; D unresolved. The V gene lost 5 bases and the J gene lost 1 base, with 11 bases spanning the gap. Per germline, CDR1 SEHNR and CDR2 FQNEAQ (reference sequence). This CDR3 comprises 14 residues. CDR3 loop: CASSPNAPNTEAFF. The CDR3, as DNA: TGTGCCAGCAGCCCGAATGCGCCGAACACTGAAGCTTTCTTT.

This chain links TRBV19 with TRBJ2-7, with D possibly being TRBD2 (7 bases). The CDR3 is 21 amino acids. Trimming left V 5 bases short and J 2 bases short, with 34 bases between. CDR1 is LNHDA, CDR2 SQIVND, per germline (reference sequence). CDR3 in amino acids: CASSLKSGGPGLIQPAYEQYF. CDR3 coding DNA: TGTGCCAGTAGTCTCAAATCCGGGGGGCCCGGCCTGATTCAACCGGCCTACGAGCAGTACTTC.

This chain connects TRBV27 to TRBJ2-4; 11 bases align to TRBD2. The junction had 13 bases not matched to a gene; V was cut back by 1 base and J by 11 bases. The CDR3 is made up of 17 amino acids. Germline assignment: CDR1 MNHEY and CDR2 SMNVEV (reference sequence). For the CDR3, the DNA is TGTGCCAGCAGTTTATGGGGACTAGCGGAGGGTAGCAGCGTTCAGTACTTC. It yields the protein CASSLWGLAEGSSVQYF.

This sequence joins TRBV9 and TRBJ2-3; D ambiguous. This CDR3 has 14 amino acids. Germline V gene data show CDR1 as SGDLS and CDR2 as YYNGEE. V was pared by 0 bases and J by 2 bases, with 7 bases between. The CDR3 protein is CASSVALLTDTQYF. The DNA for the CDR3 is TGTGCCAGCAGCGTAGCGTTACTCACAGATACGCAGTATTTT.